The 32 T cell receptor beta chains reported below all come from one sample, sequenced in a study of T cells after yellow fever vaccination. TCRdb reprocessed the 5' RACE reads with MiXCR, giving one entry per CDR3 protein. The data contain around 610,000 distinct CDR3 sequences, about 13% of them singletons. The starting material was PBMCs, obtained on the day of the yellow fever booster vaccination. These receptors were obtained from a man younger than 40 who received the YFV17D yellow fever vaccine.

CDR3 region: CASSQDPPLAGGGYNEQFF. CDR3 nucleotides: TGCGCCAGCAGCCAAGATCCCCCACTAGCGGGAGGTGGCTACAATGAGCAGTTCTTC. This chain uses TRBV4-3 with TRBJ2-1; 12 positions agree with TRBD2. V lost 0 bases, J lost 3 bases, and 9 bases stayed unmatched. This CDR3 has 19 amino acids. Germline V gene lookup returns CDR1 LGHNA and CDR2 YSLEER.

The rearrangement joins TRBV10-3 to TRBJ2-5; D is ambiguous. Germline V gene data show CDR1 as ENHRY and CDR2 as SYGVKD. The CDR3 length is 11 residues. Trimming stripped 10 bases from V and 6 bases from J, with 12 bases between. CDR3 sequence reads: CATPKPQTQYF. The CDR3 nucleotides are TGTGCCACCCCGAAACCGCAGACCCAGTACTTC.

This clonotype was counted only a few times. V and J are TRBV7-9 and TRBJ2-1; 10 bases map to TRBD2. The CDR3 length is 13 residues. J gave up 5 bases and V 9 bases, and 4 bases lay outside the gene matches. Germline CDR1 reads SEHNR; CDR2 reads FQNEAQ (reference sequence). The CDR3 sequence is CASPGLANNEQFF. The CDR3 region has the DNA TGTGCCAGTCCGGGACTAGCGAACAATGAGCAGTTCTTC.

V and J are TRBV5-1 and TRBJ1-1; D might be TRBD1 (5 bases). V was shortened by 5 bases and J by 3 bases, with 14 bases between the two germline ends. CDR1 SGHRS and CDR2 YFSETQ come from the germline V gene. The CDR3 is made up of 14 amino acids. CDR3 nucleotides: TGCGCCAGCAGTCGCCGAGGGGAAGACACTGAAGCTTTCTTT. It yields the protein CASSRRGEDTEAFF.

This clonotype was observed a handful of times. The DNA for the CDR3 is TGTGCCAGCAGAGAGGGGGCGAGCACAGATACGCAGTATTTT. Protein sequence: CASREGASTDTQYF. The chain employs TRBV2 and TRBJ2-3; 7 bases map to TRBD1. Germline assignment: CDR1 SNHLY and CDR2 FYNNEI. V shed 6 bases and J 0 bases; nucleotides not matched to a gene: 3. This CDR3 contains 14 residues.

This clonotype was picked up many times. The rearrangement joins TRBV12-3 or TRBV12-4 to TRBJ1-2, with D unresolved. CDR3 length: 11 residues. With 5 bases removed from V and 8 bases from J, the gap between germline ends came to 9 bases. CDR3 nucleotides: TGTGCCAGCAGTCCTCTCTTAGGCTACACCTTC. This codes for CASSPLLGYTF.

V and J are TRBV12-3 or TRBV12-4 and TRBJ2-7, with D possibly called TRBD1 or TRBD2 (5 bases each). Trimming took off 3 bases at V and 4 bases at J, with 13 bases between the two ends. The CDR3 consists of 14 residues. The chain's CDR3 is CASSFRDPTYEQYF. CDR3 nucleotide sequence: TGTGCCAGCAGTTTTCGGGACCCAACATACGAGCAGTACTTC.

The V call is TRBV27, the J call TRBJ1-5; D is possibly TRBD1 (6 bases). The CDR3 length is 14 residues. The germline CDR1 and CDR2 sequences are MNHEY and SMNVEV (reference sequence). Trimming cost V 5 bases and J 0 bases, with 8 bases left between them. Here the CDR3 DNA reads TGTGCCAGCAGTGGACAGTATAGCAATCAGCCCCAGCATTTT. This encodes CASSGQYSNQPQHF.

The sample holds a few counts of this clonotype. The chain has TRBV23-1 and TRBJ2-7; 9 nucleotides agree with TRBD2. TRBV23-1 is flagged as an ORF with uncertain function. V shed 7 bases, J shed 3 bases, and the junction held 13 bases outside the gene matches. This CDR3 region has 16 residues. CDR3 sequence (DNA): TGCGCCAGCACTCGGATGCGGGAGGGATTCTACTACGAGCAGTACTTC. This codes for CASTRMREGFYYEQYF.

This clonotype has a handful of counts. The gene calls are TRBV5-1 and TRBJ1-1; D remains unclear. The ends were cut back, 0 bases at V and 3 bases at J, with 6 bases in the middle. CDR1 is SGHRS and CDR2 is YFSETQ in the germline V gene. There are 13 residues in the CDR3. The CDR3, as DNA: TGCGCCAGCAGCTTGGATCTGGACACTGAAGCTTTCTTT. Translation gives CASSLDLDTEAFF.

This clonotype came up many times. V usage is TRBV20-1 and J usage is TRBJ2-7, with D tentatively TRBD2 (5 bases). Trimming pared 4 bases from V and 6 bases from J, leaving 16 bases between. The CDR3 is 13 residues long. Germline CDR1 is DFQATT and CDR2 is SNEGSKA (reference sequence). The CDR3 loop reads CSAIPPGSLEQYF. CDR3 DNA sequence: TGCAGTGCTATCCCACCGGGATCTCTCGAGCAGTACTTC.

In this sample, this clonotype turned up a few times. J is TRBJ2-7 and V is TRBV7-2; unclear D gene. Per the germline V gene, CDR1 is SGHTA and CDR2 is FQGNSA. V lost 5 bases and J lost 0, with 14 bases in between. The CDR3 totals 15 residues. In DNA, the CDR3 is TGTGCCAGCAGCCTTACGGTAGATTACTCCTACGAGCAGTACTTC. It is translated as CASSLTVDYSYEQYF.

The gene calls are TRBV30 and TRBJ2-5, with 10 positions matching TRBD1. Germline loops: CDR1 GTSNPN, CDR2 SVGIG (reference sequence). V was pared by 3 bases and J by 2 bases, with 0 bases of the junction left unmatched. The length of the CDR3 is 13 residues. This CDR3 reads CAWRDRGQETQYF. The CDR3 DNA sequence: TGTGCCTGGAGGGACAGGGGGCAAGAGACCCAGTACTTC.

This clonotype has only a few counts. The chain recombines TRBV5-1 with TRBJ1-5, with a weak D call TRBD1 (6 bases). Germline loops: CDR1 SGHRS, CDR2 YFSETQ. Trimming shortened V by 1 base and J by 7 bases, and 9 bases separated the two germline ends. This CDR3 is built from 13 residues. The CDR3 reads CASSLRGAQPQHF. CDR3 in DNA: TGCGCCAGCAGCTTGCGGGGGGCCCAGCCCCAGCATTTT.

In this sample, this clonotype turned up a few times. The V call is TRBV5-1, the J call TRBJ2-4; no firm D call. The CDR3 consists of 12 residues. Trimming left V 1 base short and J 9 bases short, with 8 bases between. Per the germline V gene, CDR1 is SGHRS and CDR2 is YFSETQ. Here the CDR3 reads CASSLPPGIQYF. The CDR3 region has the DNA TGCGCCAGCAGCTTGCCCCCGGGCATTCAGTACTTC.

This chain links TRBV6-2 or TRBV6-3 with TRBJ2-7; TRBD1 matches at 7 bases. The CDR3 runs 15 residues. Germline V lookup: CDR1 MNHEY, CDR2 SVGEGT. J was trimmed by 2 bases and V by 2 bases; bases with no gene match: 6. DNA of the CDR3: TGTGCCAGCAGTTACCGACAGGGAGTAACCTACGAGCAGTACTTC. Residues: CASSYRQGVTYEQYF.

This rearrangement joins TRBV5-1 to TRBJ2-3; D might be TRBD1 (5 bases). Trimming stripped 4 bases from V and 2 bases from J, with 11 bases between. CDR3 size: 14 residues. Germline V CDR1 and CDR2: SGHRS, YFSETQ. CDR3 nucleotides: TGCGCCAGCAGCCCCAGGGTGGCCACAGATACGCAGTATTTT. Translating it yields CASSPRVATDTQYF.

The chain is built from TRBV12-3 or TRBV12-4 and TRBJ1-4; D unclear. Trimming took off 7 bases at V and 5 bases at J, with 11 bases between the two ends. CDR3 length equals 13 residues. This CDR3 reads CASTFGENEKLFF. Here the CDR3 DNA reads TGTGCCAGCACCTTCGGGGAAAATGAAAAACTGTTTTTT.

The rearrangement joins TRBV5-4 to TRBJ1-1; no clear D. CDR1 is SGHNT and CDR2 is YYREEE in the germline V gene (reference sequence). V lost 0 bases, J lost 3 bases, and 12 bases lay in between. The CDR3 is 15 residues long. CDR3 protein: CASSLVKGGHTEAFF. The CDR3 bases are TGTGCCAGCAGCTTGGTAAAAGGAGGGCACACTGAAGCTTTCTTT. The variable domain in full, with the rest retrieved from reference TRBV5-4 and TRBJ1-1, is ETGVTQSPTHLIKTRGQQVTLRCSSQSGHNTVSWYQQALGQGPQFIFQYYREEENGRGNFPPRFSGLQFPNYSSELNVNALELDDSALYLCASSLVKGGHTEAFFGQGTRLTVV.

The chain joins TRBV23-1 to TRBJ2-1; tentatively, D is TRBD1 (5 bases). TRBV23-1 is reported as an ORF; its role is uncertain. The V gene lost 10 bases and the J gene lost 10 bases, with 17 bases spanning the gap. The CDR3 sequence is 12 residues long. The CDR3 region has the DNA TGCGCCACCCGAATTAGGGGAAGGGAGCAGTTCTTC. Residues: CATRIRGREQFF.

This clonotype was seen a handful of times. One end of the junction does not line up with germline, which may come from a read error. The V gene is TRBV14, the J gene TRBJ2-1; 8 positions match TRBD2. CDR1 is SGHDN and CDR2 is FVKESK in the germline V gene. The CDR3 is 14 residues long. CDR3 sequence: CASSQDRGLVSVVF. CDR3 sequence (DNA): TGTGCCAGCAGCCAAGATAGGGGACTAGTGAGCGTGGTCTTC.

DNA for the CDR3: TGTGCCAGCAGTGTGTCAGGGGGAAGTCAGCCCCAGCATTTT. Amino acids: CASSVSGGSQPQHF. The rearrangement uses TRBV6-1 and TRBJ1-5; 7 bases line up with TRBD1. Unmatched junction bases numbered 6, after V lost 4 bases and J lost 6 bases. There are 14 residues in the CDR3. Germline loops: CDR1 MNHNS, CDR2 SASEGT.

This clonotype was found a few times. This chain uses TRBV29-1 with TRBJ2-7; 12 nucleotides line up with TRBD2. This CDR3 contains 19 residues. In germline, CDR1 is SQVTM, CDR2 ANQGSEA. V shed 2 bases and J 0 bases; nucleotides not matched to a gene: 14. The CDR3 sequence is CSVEKWMGTSGLSSYEQYF. For the CDR3, the DNA is TGCAGCGTTGAAAAATGGATGGGGACTAGCGGGCTCAGCTCCTACGAGCAGTACTTC.

The chain employs TRBV21-1 and TRBJ1-1. TRBV21-1 is noted as a pseudogene. This CDR3 has 17 amino acids. The CDR3 is CASSKTGGGVQNTEAFF. In DNA, the CDR3 is TGTGCCAGCAGCAAAACGGGTGGAGGGGTGCAGAACACTGAAGCTTTCTTT.

This rearrangement joins TRBV18 to TRBJ1-1, with D tentatively TRBD1 (5 bases). This CDR3 is 13 amino acids long. With 0 bases removed from V and 7 bases from J, the gap between germline ends came to 9 bases. Germline V CDR1 and CDR2: KGHSH, LQKENI. This chain's CDR3 is CASSPPGGGEAFF. In nucleotides, the CDR3 is TGTGCCAGCTCACCACCCGGGGGGGGTGAAGCTTTCTTT.

On this clonotype: Germline is not matched at one junction end, which may reflect a read error. V gene TRBV7-2 combines with J gene TRBJ2-1, with D perhaps matching TRBD1 or TRBD2 (5 bases each). The CDR3 contains 14 residues. Germline V lookup: CDR1 SGHTA, CDR2 FQGNSA. The CDR3 loop reads CASSQGAGNMGQLF. The CDR3 bases are TGTGCCAGCAGCCAGGGAGCCGGGAATATGGGGCAGTTATTC.

The gene calls are TRBV10-3 and TRBJ2-1, with D maybe TRBD2 (6 bases). V was cut by 8 bases and J by 6 bases, with 14 bases left in between. CDR1 ENHRY and CDR2 SYGVKD come from the germline V gene. This CDR3 is 13 amino acids long. CDR3: CAIGTPEGNEQFF. The DNA for the CDR3 is TGTGCCATCGGGACTCCCGAGGGCAATGAGCAGTTCTTC.

This clonotype was counted between two and nine times. The chain has TRBV7-2 and TRBJ2-7; 9 nucleotides match TRBD2. Germline V CDR1 and CDR2: SGHTA, FQGNSA. The ends lost 3 bases at V and 6 bases at J; junction bases unmatched: 9. The CDR3 runs 15 residues. The CDR3, as DNA: TGTGCCAGCAGCTTGCTGTTAGCGGGAGTGGGCGAGCAGTACTTC. This gives the protein CASSLLLAGVGEQYF.

This clonotype came up a few times. The J gene is TRBJ1-3, the V gene TRBV20-1; D is unclear. The CDR3 has 15 residues. V was shortened by 3 bases and J by 0 bases, with 12 bases between the two germline ends. Germline loops: CDR1 DFQATT, CDR2 SNEGSKA (reference sequence). The CDR3, as DNA: TGCAGTGCTAGGGCGGGAACCAACTCTGGAAACACCATATATTTT. The encoded protein is CSARAGTNSGNTIYF.

This clonotype was counted between two and nine times. The rearrangement joins TRBV7-9 to TRBJ2-5, with no clear D. Germline V gene lookup returns CDR1 SEHNR and CDR2 FQNEAQ (reference sequence). The CDR3 loop spans 14 amino acids. V was shortened by 5 bases and J by 5 bases, with 15 bases between the two germline ends. The CDR3: CASSNVEYGETQYF. For the CDR3, the DNA is TGTGCCAGCAGCAACGTGGAGTACGGGGAGACCCAGTACTTC.

This clonotype was counted only a few times. The chain has TRBV9 and TRBJ1-2, with TRBD1 as a possible D gene (5 bases). V lost 1 base to trimming and J lost 2 bases, with 6 bases between them. CDR3 length equals 13 residues. CDR1 is SGDLS, CDR2 YYNGEE, per germline. CDR3 residues: CASSVRDNYGYTF. The DNA of the CDR3 is TGTGCCAGCAGCGTAAGGGACAACTATGGCTACACCTTC. The whole variable domain, remainder taken from reference TRBV9 and TRBJ1-2, is DSGVTQTPKHLITATGQRVTLRCSPRSGDLSVYWYQQSLDQGLQFLIQYYNGEERAKGNILERFSAQQFPDLHSELNLSSLELGDSALYFCASSVRDNYGYTFGSGTRLTVV.

This clonotype was detected ten times or more. The chain uses TRBV20-1 and TRBJ2-3; TRBD1 is a possible D gene (7 bases). The CDR3 contains 12 residues. Trimming pared 6 bases from V and 5 bases from J, leaving 12 bases between. The germline V gene has CDR1 DFQATT and CDR2 SNEGSKA (reference sequence). The CDR3 nucleotides are TGCAGTGCGGAGGGGGCAGGAGATACGCAGTATTTT. Amino acid sequence: CSAEGAGDTQYF.